The 30 T cell receptor beta chains presented below share a single source sample, sequenced in a study of T cells expressing NK-cell markers. TCRdb re-called the 5' RACE reads, yielding one record per CDR3 amino acid sequence without DNA. The specimen's table records fewer than 300,000 distinct CDR3 sequences. The sample comprised blood T cells: a sorted CD56 or NKG2C T cell subset, CD4+ or CD8+ T cells, or bulk PBMC T cells (not recorded which). These TCRs come from a woman between 18 and 69 years old in good health.

The V and J genes are TRBV7-2 and TRBJ1-1. Germline assignment: CDR1 SGHTA and CDR2 FQGNSA. The CDR3 consists of 17 residues. This chain's CDR3 is CASSSRHPRRGNTEAFF.

The chain couples TRBV30 to TRBJ1-6; as DNA is missing, the TRBD1 call by TCRdb cannot be tested. This CDR3 region has 13 residues. The germline V gene encodes CDR1 GTSNPN and CDR2 SVGIG (reference sequence). CDR3 sequence reads: CAGAQDSNSPLHF.

This chain joins TRBV6-1 and TRBJ1-3; the TRBD1 assignment by TCRdb is unverifiable without DNA. The CDR3 has 16 amino acids. CDR1 is MNHNS, CDR2 SASEGT, per germline. CDR3 sequence: CASRGTGGSSGNTIYF.

The chain links TRBV12-3 or TRBV12-4 to TRBJ2-1; TCRdb proposes TRBD1, but this gene call is untestable without DNA. CDR3 length: 14 amino acids. This CDR3 reads CATRPGQRYNEQFF.

The chain employs TRBV20-1 and TRBJ2-1; as DNA is missing, the TRBD2 call by TCRdb cannot be tested. In germline, CDR1 is DFQATT, CDR2 SNEGSKA (reference sequence). The CDR3 runs 15 residues. The chain's CDR3 is CSASLAGSSYNEQFF.

This sequence joins TRBV3-1 and TRBJ2-5. CDR1 LGHDT and CDR2 YNNKEL come from the germline V gene (reference sequence). There are 13 residues in the CDR3. CDR3 protein: CASRLAGQETQYF.

This CDR3 is CASSFGKANYGYTF. The V and J genes are TRBV27 and TRBJ1-2. Germline assignment: CDR1 MNHEY and CDR2 SMNVEV (reference sequence). The CDR3 contains 14 residues.

The chain carries TRBV7-2 and TRBJ1-3. CDR1 SGHTA and CDR2 FQGNSA come from the germline V gene. The CDR3 runs to 16 residues. CDR3 protein: CASSLQGPVSGNTIYF.

V and J are TRBV4-3 and TRBJ1-2. Germline assignment: CDR1 LGHNA and CDR2 YSLEER. The CDR3 spans 15 residues. Here the CDR3 reads CASSQGGASNYGYTF.

The CDR3 here is CASSLFGPGSSGNTIYF. The chain couples TRBV7-2 to TRBJ1-3; absent DNA, TCRdb's TRBD1 call cannot be checked. This CDR3 region has 17 residues. From germline, CDR1 is SGHTA and CDR2 FQGNSA.

This chain's CDR3 is CASSLGRGRGDEQFF. The chain recombines TRBV5-1 with TRBJ2-1; the TCRdb call, TRBD1, lacks DNA for checking. Germline CDR1 is SGHRS and CDR2 is YFSETQ. This CDR3 contains 15 residues.

The gene calls are TRBV5-6 and TRBJ2-3; TCRdb outputs TRBD2, but without DNA this stays unchecked. This CDR3 is built from 15 residues. Germline V lookup: CDR1 SGHDT, CDR2 YYEEEE. CDR3 protein: CASSPWDFYTDTQYF. Using reference TRBV5-6 and TRBJ2-3 for the parts outside the CDR3, the full variable domain is DAGVTQSPTHLIKTRGQQVTLRCSPKSGHDTVSWYQQALGQGPQFIFQYYEEEERQRGNFPDRFSGHQFPNYSSELNVNALLLGDSALYLCASSPWDFYTDTQYFGPGTRLTVL.

The V call is TRBV7-9, the J call TRBJ2-1. Germline lookup yields CDR1 SEHNR and CDR2 FQNEAQ (reference sequence). The CDR3 is 15 amino acids. CDR3 sequence: CASSLAGFPYNEQFF.

The rearrangement joins TRBV20-1 to TRBJ1-3. This CDR3 is built from 14 residues. The V gene's germline CDR1 is DFQATT and CDR2 SNEGSKA (reference sequence). The CDR3 spells CSASPTYSGNTIYF.

This sequence joins TRBV5-1 and TRBJ2-3; the TRBD1 assignment by TCRdb is unverifiable without DNA. This CDR3 comprises 15 residues. Germline CDR1 SGHRS, CDR2 YFSETQ. CDR3 in amino acids: CASSLTGPFTDTQYF.

The CDR3 reads CSAPVGVYGYTF. The chain joins TRBV20-1 to TRBJ1-2; the TCRdb D gene call, TRBD1, has no DNA to confirm it. The CDR3 contains 12 residues. Germline V lookup: CDR1 DFQATT, CDR2 SNEGSKA (reference sequence).

The CDR3 is CASSQVGTPNTGELFF. J is TRBJ2-2 and V is TRBV3-1; absent DNA, TCRdb's TRBD2 call cannot be checked. The CDR3 is 16 amino acids. Germline V lookup: CDR1 LGHDT, CDR2 YNNKEL (reference sequence). The variable domain in full, completed from reference TRBV3-1 and TRBJ2-2, reads DTAVSQTPKYLVTQMGNDKSIKCEQNLGHDTMYWYKQDSKKFLKIMFSYNNKELIINETVPNRFSPKSPDKAHLNLHINSLELGDSAVYFCASSQVGTPNTGELFFGEGSRLTVL.

The J gene is TRBJ2-3, the V gene TRBV5-1; TCRdb calls TRBD2, which cannot be checked without DNA. CDR1 is SGHRS, CDR2 YFSETQ, per germline. This CDR3 is built from 15 residues. CDR3 region: CASTQLAGVMDTQYF.

V gene TRBV30 combines with J gene TRBJ2-1; the TRBD2 assignment by TCRdb is unverifiable without DNA. Germline V gene sequence: CDR1 GTSNPN, CDR2 SVGIG (reference sequence). The CDR3 is made up of 13 amino acids. The chain's CDR3 is CAWSQGRVDEQFF.

V usage is TRBV18 and J usage is TRBJ2-3. The CDR3 sequence is 14 residues long. Per the germline V gene, CDR1 is KGHSH and CDR2 is LQKENI. The chain's CDR3 is CASSLQGASDTQYF.

J is TRBJ1-1 and V is TRBV24-1; the TRBD1 assignment by TCRdb is unverifiable without DNA. The length of the CDR3 is 12 residues. Germline V gene lookup returns CDR1 KGHDR and CDR2 SFDVKD. CDR3 sequence reads: CATSAGTGEAFF.

The V and J genes are TRBV7-9 and TRBJ2-5; checking the TCRdb D call of TRBD2 is not possible without DNA. The germline V gene has CDR1 SEHNR and CDR2 FQNEAQ (reference sequence). The CDR3 totals 16 residues. The CDR3: CASSLWRDRVVETQYF.

The chain carries TRBV7-2 and TRBJ1-6. This CDR3 region has 14 residues. Germline CDR1 reads SGHTA; CDR2 reads FQGNSA. The CDR3 reads CASSHISYNSPLHF.

The chain links TRBV12-3 or TRBV12-4 to TRBJ1-2; TCRdb gives TRBD1 as the D gene, but with no DNA this cannot be confirmed. This CDR3 is built from 15 residues. The CDR3 here is CASSLSGGPNYGYTF.

V gene TRBV28 combines with J gene TRBJ2-1. The CDR3 extends over 13 amino acids. Germline V gives CDR1 MDHEN, CDR2 SYDVKM. CDR3 protein: CASRGDSNNEQFF.

The rearrangement uses TRBV10-3 and TRBJ1-1. Germline values: CDR1 ENHRY, CDR2 SYGVKD. The CDR3 runs to 13 residues. CDR3: CAVRRVANTEAFF.

The chain recombines TRBV4-1 with TRBJ1-1; without DNA, the TCRdb call of TRBD1 cannot be checked. Germline V CDR1 and CDR2: MGHRA, YSYEKL. This CDR3 is built from 15 residues. The CDR3 reads CASPGTDTRNTEAFF.

CDR3 sequence reads: CSARDKGQGYEQYF. The chain has TRBV20-1 and TRBJ2-7; as DNA is missing, the TRBD1 call by TCRdb cannot be tested. Germline V gene data show CDR1 as DFQATT and CDR2 as SNEGSKA (reference sequence). This CDR3 has 14 amino acids.

The chain joins TRBV10-3 to TRBJ2-1; the D call of TRBD2 rests on TCRdb alone, since no DNA is present to check it. The CDR3 covers 12 residues. Germline V gene sequence: CDR1 ENHRY, CDR2 SYGVKD. The CDR3: CASGGAYNEQFF.

The V gene is TRBV7-2, the J gene TRBJ2-1; lacking DNA, the TRBD1 call made by TCRdb goes unchecked. The CDR3 contains 14 residues. From germline, CDR1 is SGHTA and CDR2 FQGNSA. This chain's CDR3 is CASRKPTGTNEQFF.